The table lists the clone carrying this TCR beta chain with many counts. Its target is unknown. Trimming removed 0 bases at V and 3 bases at J, with 12 bases between. The CDR3 length is 16 residues. In germline, CDR1 is KGHDR, CDR2 SFDVKD. The sample comes from a study of identical twins. Broader study findings: It was out-of-frame TCR alpha sharing in monozygotic twins that models underestimated. Low generation probability was overrepresented in out-of-frame alpha sequences shared by twins.

Template switching (which added a universal primer site) was used, and cDNA carried unique molecular identifiers. MiXCR was run by TCRdb on the 5' RACE reads, yielding one entry per CDR3 protein. The repertoire holds hundreds of thousands of distinct CDR3 sequences, 7.5% seen once, with roughly 2% in the top ten. This sample also belongs to another study, concerning yellow fever vaccine responses in identical twins.

The chain employs TRBV24-1 and TRBJ2-3; possibly TRBD1 for D (5 bases). This clonotype originated in a woman between 18 and 30 years old in good health. The sample was memory (CD45RO+) T cells sorted from blood. CDR3 nucleotides: TGTGCCACCAGTGATTTGAAGGGGATCGCGACAGATACGCAGTATTTT. Its protein is CATSDLKGIATDTQYF.